Sequencing of this TCR beta chain was carried out in a study of long-term antiretroviral therapy in people with HIV. Overall study findings and caveats: Clones with expansion before ART led the repertoire at all time points.

Remarks on this clone: The antigen is unknown.

This was the immunoSEQ v3.0 assay at survey level. Libraries were prepared by immunoSEQ multiplex PCR; TCRdb keeps only in-frame clonotypes and omits some of them. Seen here are about 18,000 clones, about 82% observed once, and the top ten hold roughly 18%. At least two post-ART and at least one pre-ART PBMC sample were available for each donor. CDR3 length: 14 amino acids. Germline V lookup: CDR1 GTSNPN, CDR2 SVGIG (reference sequence). V shed 4 bases and J shed 1 base, with 13 bases lying between them. This sequence originates from a woman under 30 with HIV. Sequencing used unsorted PBMCs, obtained 0.6 years after starting antiretroviral therapy. J is TRBJ1-1 and V is TRBV30; TRBD1 is a possible D gene (5 bases). The CDR3 here is CAWTTGGTNTEAFF. DNA for the CDR3: TGTGCCTGGACCACTGGGGGTACGAACACTGAAGCTTTCTTT. Full variable domain (rest looked up from reference TRBV30 and TRBJ1-1): SQTIHQWPATLVQPVGSPLSLECTVEGTSNPNLYWYRQAAGRGLQLLFYSVGIGQISSEVPQNLSASRPQDRQFILSSKKLLLSDSGFYLCAWTTGGTNTEAFFGQGTRLTVV.